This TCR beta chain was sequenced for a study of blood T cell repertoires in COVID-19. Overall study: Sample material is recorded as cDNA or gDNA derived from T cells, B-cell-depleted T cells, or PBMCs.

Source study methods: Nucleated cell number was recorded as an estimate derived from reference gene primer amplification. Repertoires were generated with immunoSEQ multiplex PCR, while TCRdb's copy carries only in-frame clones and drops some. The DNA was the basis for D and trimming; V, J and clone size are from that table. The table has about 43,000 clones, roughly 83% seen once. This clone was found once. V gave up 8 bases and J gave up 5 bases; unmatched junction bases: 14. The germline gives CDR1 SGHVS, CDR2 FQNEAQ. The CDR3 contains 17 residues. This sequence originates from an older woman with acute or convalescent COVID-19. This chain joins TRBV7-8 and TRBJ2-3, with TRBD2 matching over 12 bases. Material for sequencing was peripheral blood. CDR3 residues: CASGRLAGAREGDTQYF. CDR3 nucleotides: TGTGCCAGCGGACGACTAGCGGGAGCCCGAGAGGGAGATACGCAGTATTTT.